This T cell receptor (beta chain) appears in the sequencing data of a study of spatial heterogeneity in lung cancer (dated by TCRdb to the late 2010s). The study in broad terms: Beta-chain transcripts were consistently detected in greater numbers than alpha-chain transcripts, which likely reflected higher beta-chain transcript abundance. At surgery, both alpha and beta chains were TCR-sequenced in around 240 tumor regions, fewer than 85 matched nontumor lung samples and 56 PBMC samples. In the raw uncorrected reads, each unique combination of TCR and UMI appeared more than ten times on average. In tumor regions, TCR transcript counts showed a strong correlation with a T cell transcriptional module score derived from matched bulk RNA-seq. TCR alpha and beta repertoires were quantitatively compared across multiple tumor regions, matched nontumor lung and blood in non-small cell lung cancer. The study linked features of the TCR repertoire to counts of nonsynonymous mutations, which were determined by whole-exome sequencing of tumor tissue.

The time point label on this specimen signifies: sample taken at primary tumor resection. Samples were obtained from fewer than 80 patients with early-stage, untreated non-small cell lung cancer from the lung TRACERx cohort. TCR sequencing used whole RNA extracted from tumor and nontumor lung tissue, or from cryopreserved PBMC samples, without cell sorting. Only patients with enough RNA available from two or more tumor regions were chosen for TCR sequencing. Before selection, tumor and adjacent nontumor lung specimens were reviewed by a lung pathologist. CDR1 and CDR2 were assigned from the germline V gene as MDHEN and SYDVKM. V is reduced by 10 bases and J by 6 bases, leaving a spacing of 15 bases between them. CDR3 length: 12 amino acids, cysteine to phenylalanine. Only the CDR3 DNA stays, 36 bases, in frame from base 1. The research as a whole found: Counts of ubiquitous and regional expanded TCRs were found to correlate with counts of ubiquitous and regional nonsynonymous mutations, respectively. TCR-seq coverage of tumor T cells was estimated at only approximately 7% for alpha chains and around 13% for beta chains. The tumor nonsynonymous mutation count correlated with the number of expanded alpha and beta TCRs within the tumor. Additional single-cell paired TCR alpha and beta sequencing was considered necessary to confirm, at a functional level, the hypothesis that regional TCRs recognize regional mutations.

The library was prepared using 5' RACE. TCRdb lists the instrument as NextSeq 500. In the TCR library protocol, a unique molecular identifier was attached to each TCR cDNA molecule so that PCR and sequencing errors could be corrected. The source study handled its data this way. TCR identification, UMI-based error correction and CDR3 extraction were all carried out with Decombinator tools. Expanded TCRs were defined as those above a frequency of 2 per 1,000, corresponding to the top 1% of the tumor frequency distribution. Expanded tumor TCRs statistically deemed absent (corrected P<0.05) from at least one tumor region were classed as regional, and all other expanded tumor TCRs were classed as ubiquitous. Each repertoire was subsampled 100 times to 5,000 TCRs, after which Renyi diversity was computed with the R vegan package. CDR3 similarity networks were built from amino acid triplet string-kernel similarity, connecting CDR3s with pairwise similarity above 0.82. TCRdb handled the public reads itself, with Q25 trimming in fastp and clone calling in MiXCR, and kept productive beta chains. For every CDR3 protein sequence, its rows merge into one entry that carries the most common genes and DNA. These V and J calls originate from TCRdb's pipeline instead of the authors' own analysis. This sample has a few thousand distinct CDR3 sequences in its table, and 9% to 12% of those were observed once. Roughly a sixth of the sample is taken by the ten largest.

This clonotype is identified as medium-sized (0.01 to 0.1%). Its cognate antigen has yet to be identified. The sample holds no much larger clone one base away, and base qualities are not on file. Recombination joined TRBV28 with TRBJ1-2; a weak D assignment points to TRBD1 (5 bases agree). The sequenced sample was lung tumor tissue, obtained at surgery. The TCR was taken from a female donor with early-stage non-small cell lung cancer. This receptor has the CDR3 CAIEGQGNGYTF. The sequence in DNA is TGTGCCATAGAGGGGCAGGGCAATGGCTACACCTTC.